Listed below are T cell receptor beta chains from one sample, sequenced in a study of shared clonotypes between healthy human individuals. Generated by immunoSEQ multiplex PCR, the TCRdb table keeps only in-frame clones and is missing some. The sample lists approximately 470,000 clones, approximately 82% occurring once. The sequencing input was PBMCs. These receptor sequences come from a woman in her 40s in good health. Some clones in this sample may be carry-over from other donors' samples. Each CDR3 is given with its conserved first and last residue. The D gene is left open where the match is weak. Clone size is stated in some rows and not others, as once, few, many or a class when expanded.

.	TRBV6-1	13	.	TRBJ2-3	CASSNGGADTQYF	TGTGCCAGCAGTAACGGGGGAGCAGATACGCAGTATTTT
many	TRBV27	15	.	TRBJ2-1	CASSLGSSRDNEQFF	TGTGCCAGCAGTTTAGGGTCGTCGCGGGACAATGAGCAGTTCTTC
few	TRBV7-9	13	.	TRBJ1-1	CASSREQNTEAFF	TGTGCCAGCAGCAGGGAGCAGAACACTGAAGCTTTCTTT
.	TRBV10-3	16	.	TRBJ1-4	CAISDNRVASDEKLFF	TGTGCCATCAGCGATAACAGGGTGGCGAGCGATGAAAAACTGTTTTTT
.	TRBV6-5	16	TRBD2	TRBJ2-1	CASSSWTSGLYNEQFF	TGTGCCAGCAGTTCATGGACTAGCGGGCTTTACAATGAGCAGTTCTTC
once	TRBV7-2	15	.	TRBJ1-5	CASSLAGVENQPQHF	TGTGCCAGCAGCTTAGCGGGGGTGGAGAATCAGCCCCAGCATTTT
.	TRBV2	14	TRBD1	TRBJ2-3	CASSRDRSTDTQYF	TGTGCCAGCAGCCGGGACAGAAGCACAGATACGCAGTATTTT
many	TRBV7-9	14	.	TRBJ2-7	CASSLAIQTYEQYF	TGTGCCAGCAGCTTAGCGATCCAAACCTACGAGCAGTACTTC
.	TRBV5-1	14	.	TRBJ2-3	CASSLNQNTDTQYF	TGCGCCAGCAGCTTGAACCAGAACACAGATACGCAGTATTTT
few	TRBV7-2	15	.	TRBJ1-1	CASSLAGHLNTEAFF	TGTGCCAGCAGCTTAGCGGGACACCTGAACACTGAAGCTTTCTTT
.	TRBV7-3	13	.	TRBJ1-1	CASSTQGDTEAFF	TGTGCCAGCAGTACACAGGGTGATACTGAAGCTTTCTTT
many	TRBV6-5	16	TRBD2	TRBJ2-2	CASSSVAGRVTGELFF	TGTGCCAGCAGTTCCGTAGCGGGACGTGTCACCGGGGAGCTGTTTTTT